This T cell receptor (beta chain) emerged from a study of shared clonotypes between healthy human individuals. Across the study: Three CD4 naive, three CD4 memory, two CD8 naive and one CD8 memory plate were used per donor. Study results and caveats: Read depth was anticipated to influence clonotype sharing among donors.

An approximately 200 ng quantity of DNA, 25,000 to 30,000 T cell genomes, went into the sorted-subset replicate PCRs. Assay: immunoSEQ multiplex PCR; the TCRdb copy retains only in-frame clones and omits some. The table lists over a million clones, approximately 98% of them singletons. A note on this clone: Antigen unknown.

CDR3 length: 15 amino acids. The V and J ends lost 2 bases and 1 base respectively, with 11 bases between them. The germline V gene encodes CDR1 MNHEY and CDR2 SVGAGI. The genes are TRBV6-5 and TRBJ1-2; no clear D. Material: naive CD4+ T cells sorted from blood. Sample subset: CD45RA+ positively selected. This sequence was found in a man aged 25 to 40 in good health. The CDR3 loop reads CASSYDPNVNYGYTF. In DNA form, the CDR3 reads TGTGCCAGCAGTTACGACCCGAACGTTAACTATGGCTACACCTTC.